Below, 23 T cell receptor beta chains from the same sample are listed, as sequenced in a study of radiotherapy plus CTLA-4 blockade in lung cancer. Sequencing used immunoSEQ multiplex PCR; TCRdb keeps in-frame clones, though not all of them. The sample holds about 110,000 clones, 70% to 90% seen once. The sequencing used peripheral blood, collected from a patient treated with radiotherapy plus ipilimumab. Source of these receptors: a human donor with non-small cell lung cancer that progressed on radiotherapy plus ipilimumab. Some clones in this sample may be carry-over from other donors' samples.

The CDR3 reads CASSSPRQGTDTQYF. Written as DNA, the CDR3 is TGTGCCAGCAGCTCTCCCCGACAGGGGACAGATACGCAGTATTTT. V gene TRBV5-4 combines with J gene TRBJ2-3; 8 positions match TRBD1. The CDR3 is 15 residues long. Germline V gene sequence: CDR1 SGHNT, CDR2 YYREEE (reference sequence). J was trimmed by 3 bases and V by 3 bases; bases with no gene match: 6.

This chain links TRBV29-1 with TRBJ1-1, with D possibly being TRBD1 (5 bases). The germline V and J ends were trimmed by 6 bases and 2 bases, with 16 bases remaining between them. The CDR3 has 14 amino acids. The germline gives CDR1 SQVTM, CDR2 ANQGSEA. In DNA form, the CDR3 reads TGCAGCGTCTTATCGGGGGGACCAAACACTGAAGCTTTCTTT. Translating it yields CSVLSGGPNTEAFF.

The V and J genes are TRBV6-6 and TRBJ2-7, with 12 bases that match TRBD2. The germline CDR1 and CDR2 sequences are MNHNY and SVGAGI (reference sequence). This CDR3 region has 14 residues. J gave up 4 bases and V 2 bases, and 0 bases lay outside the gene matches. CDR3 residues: CASSYGTSGYEQYF. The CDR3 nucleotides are TGTGCCAGCAGTTACGGGACTAGCGGGTACGAGCAGTACTTC.

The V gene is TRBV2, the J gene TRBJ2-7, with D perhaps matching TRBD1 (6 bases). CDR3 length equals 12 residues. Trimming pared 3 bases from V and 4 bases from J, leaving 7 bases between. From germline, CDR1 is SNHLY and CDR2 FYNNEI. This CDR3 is CASSDTGYEQYF. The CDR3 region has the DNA TGTGCCAGCAGTGATACAGGGTACGAGCAGTACTTC. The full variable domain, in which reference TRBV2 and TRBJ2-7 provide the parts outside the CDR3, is EPEVTQTPSHQVTQMGQEVILRCVPISNHLYFYWYRQILGQKVEFLVSFYNNEISEKSEIFDDQFSVERPDGSNFTLKIRSTKLEDSAMYFCASSDTGYEQYFGPGTRLTVT.

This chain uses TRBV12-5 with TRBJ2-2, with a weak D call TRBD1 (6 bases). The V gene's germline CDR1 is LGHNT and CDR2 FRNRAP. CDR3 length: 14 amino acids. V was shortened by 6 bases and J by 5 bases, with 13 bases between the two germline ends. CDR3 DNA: TGTGCTAGTGGGAACCAGGGGAATACCGGGGAGCTGTTTTTT. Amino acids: CASGNQGNTGELFF.

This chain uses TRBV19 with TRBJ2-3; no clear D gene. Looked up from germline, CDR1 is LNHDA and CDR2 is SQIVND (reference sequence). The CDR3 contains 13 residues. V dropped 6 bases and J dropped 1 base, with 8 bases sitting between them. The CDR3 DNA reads TGTGCCAGTAGCATGTTCCGCACAGATACGCAGTATTTT. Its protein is CASSMFRTDTQYF.

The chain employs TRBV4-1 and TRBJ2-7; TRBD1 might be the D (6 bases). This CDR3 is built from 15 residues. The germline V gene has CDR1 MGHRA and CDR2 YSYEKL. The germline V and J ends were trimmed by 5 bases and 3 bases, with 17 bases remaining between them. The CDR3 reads CASSTRAGEFYEQYF. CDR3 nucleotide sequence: TGCGCCAGCAGCACCCGGGCAGGGGAGTTCTACGAGCAGTACTTC.

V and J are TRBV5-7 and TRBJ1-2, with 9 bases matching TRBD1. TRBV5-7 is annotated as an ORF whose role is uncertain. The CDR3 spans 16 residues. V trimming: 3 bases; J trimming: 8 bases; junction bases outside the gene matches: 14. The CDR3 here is CASSSPPGQGSRGYTF. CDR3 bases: TGTGCCAGCAGCTCACCACCAGGACAGGGGTCTCGAGGCTACACCTTC.

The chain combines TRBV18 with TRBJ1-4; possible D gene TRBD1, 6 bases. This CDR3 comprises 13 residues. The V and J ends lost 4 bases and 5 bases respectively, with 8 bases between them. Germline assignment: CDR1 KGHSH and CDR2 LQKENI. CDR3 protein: CASSQGENEKLFF. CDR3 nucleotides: TGTGCCAGCTCACAGGGGGAGAATGAAAAACTGTTTTTT.

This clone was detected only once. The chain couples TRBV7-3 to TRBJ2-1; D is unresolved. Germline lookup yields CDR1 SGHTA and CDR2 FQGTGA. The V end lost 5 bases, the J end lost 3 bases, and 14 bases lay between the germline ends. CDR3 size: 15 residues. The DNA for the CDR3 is TGTGCCAGCAGCCCTTACGGGTCGGGCTACAATGAGCAGTTCTTC. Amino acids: CASSPYGSGYNEQFF.

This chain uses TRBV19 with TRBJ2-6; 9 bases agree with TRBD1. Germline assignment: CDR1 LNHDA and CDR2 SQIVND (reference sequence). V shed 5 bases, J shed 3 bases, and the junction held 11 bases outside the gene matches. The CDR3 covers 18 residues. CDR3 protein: CASSRTPQGAGGANVLTF. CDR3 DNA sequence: TGTGCCAGTAGTCGCACCCCACAGGGGGCAGGTGGGGCCAACGTCCTGACTTTC.

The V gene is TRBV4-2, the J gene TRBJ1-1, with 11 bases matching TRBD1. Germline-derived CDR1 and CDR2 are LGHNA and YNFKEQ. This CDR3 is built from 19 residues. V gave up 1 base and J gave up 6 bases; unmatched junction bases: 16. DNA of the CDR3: TGTGCCAGCAGCCAAGTCATATCCGGGACAGGGGGGCGGATGGCTGAAGCTTTCTTT. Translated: CASSQVISGTGGRMAEAFF.

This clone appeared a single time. The CDR3 here is CASSYLPSSYNEQFF. The DNA of the CDR3 is TGTGCCAGCAGTTACCTGCCCAGCTCCTACAATGAGCAGTTCTTC. The chain employs TRBV6-5 and TRBJ2-1; no definite D call. The V gene's germline CDR1 is MNHEY and CDR2 SVGAGI. This CDR3 has 15 amino acids. Trimming stripped 2 bases from V and 0 bases from J, with 8 bases between.

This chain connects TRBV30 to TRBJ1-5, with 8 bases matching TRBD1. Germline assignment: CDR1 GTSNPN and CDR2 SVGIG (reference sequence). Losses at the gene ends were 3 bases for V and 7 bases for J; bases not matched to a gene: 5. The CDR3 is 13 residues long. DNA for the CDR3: TGTGCCTGGAGAGGACAGGGTGAGCAGCCCCAGCATTTT. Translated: CAWRGQGEQPQHF.

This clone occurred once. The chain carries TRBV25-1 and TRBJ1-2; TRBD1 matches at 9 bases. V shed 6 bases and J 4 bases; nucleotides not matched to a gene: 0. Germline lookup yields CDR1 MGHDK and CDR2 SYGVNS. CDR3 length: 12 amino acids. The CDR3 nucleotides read TGTGCCAGCAGGGGACAGGGCTATGGCTACACCTTC. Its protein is CASRGQGYGYTF.

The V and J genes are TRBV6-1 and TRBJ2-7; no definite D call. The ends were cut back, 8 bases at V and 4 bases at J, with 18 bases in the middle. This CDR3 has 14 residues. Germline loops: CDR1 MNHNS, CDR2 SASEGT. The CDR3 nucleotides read TGTGCCAGCTTGCGAGTCGCGGTTGGGTACGAGCAGTACTTC. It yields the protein CASLRVAVGYEQYF.

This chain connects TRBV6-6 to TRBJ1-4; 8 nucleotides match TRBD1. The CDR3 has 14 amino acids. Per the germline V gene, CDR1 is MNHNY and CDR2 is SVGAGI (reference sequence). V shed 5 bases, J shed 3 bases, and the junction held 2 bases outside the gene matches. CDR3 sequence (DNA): TGTGCCAGCAGTGACAGGGGAGCTAATGAAAAACTGTTTTTT. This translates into CASSDRGANEKLFF.

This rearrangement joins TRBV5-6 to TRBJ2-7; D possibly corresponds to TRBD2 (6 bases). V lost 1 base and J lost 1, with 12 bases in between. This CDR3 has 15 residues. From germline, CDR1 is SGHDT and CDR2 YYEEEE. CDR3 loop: CASSLRGGGSYEQYF. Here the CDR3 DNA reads TGTGCCAGCAGCTTGAGAGGTGGAGGGTCCTACGAGCAGTACTTC.

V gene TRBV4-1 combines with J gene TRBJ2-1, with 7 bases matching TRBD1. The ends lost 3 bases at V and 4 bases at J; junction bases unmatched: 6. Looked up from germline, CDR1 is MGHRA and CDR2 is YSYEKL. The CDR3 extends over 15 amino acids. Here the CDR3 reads CASSHRQGGYNEQFF. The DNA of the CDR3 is TGCGCCAGCAGCCATCGACAGGGCGGTTACAATGAGCAGTTCTTC.

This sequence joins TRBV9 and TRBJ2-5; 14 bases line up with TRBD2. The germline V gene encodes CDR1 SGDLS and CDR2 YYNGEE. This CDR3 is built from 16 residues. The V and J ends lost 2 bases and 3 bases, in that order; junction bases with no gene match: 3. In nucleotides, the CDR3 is TGTGCCAGCAGCGTTGGACTAGCGGGGGGAGAAGAGACCCAGTACTTC. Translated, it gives CASSVGLAGGEETQYF.

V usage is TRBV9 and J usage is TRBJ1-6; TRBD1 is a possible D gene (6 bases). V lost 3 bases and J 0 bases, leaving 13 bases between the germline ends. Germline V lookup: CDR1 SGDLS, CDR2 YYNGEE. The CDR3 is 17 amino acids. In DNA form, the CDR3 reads TGTGCCAGCAGCGAGGACAGCGATAGCTCCTATAATTCACCCCTCCACTTT. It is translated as CASSEDSDSSYNSPLHF.

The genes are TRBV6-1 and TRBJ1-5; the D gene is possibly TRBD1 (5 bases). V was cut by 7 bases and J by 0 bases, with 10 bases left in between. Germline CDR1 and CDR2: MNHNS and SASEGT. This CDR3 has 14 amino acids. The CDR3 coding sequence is TGTGCCAGCAAGAGGACATATAGCAATCAGCCCCAGCATTTT. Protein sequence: CASKRTYSNQPQHF.

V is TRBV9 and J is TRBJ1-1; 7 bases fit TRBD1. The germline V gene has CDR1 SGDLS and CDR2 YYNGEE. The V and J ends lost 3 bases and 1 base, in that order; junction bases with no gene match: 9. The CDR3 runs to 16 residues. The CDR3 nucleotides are TGTGCCAGCAGCGGGATCCCGGGACAGACGAACACTGAAGCTTTCTTT. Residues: CASSGIPGQTNTEAFF.